The clone carrying this T cell receptor beta chain appeared once. Its antigen is unidentified. Mismatch with germline at one junction end may stem from a read error. These data belong to a study of Graves' ophthalmopathy and Graves' hyperthyroidism. RNA served as the template for amplifying TCR beta CDR3 regions. HTBI primers were employed in first-round RT-PCR, then a second-round multiplex PCR followed. TCRdb re-called the multiplex PCR reads with MiXCR, one entry per CDR3 protein. The data show roughly 700,000 distinct CDR3 sequences, 40% seen once. Looked up from germline, CDR1 is DFQATT and CDR2 is SNEGSKA (reference sequence). The CDR3 loop spans 16 amino acids. Regarding the study as a whole: Most expanded thyroid clonotypes above 0.001 frequency also appeared in blood.

The sequencing input was peripheral blood. This TCR was recovered from an adult man with Graves' ophthalmopathy. The rearrangement uses TRBV20-1 and TRBJ2-5; D is unclear. CDR3: CSARDSRGLTSETQDF. CDR3 nucleotides: TGCAGTGCTAGAGATAGCCGCGGATTGACGTCCGAGACCCAGGACTTC.